The source of this TCR beta chain is a study of beta chain features in type 1 diabetes. Overall study findings and caveats: A moderate, significant TCRB CDR3 shortening appeared in type 1 diabetes across four CD4+ subsets.

CDR1 and CDR2 (germline): SGHDN, FVKESK. Trimming took off 0 bases at V and 5 bases at J, with 17 bases between the two ends. The CDR3 contains 17 residues. This clone was observed a handful of times. No antigen is known for it. Sequenced material consisted of expressed TCRB transcripts (all of the isolated RNA was reverse transcribed). Clones were read by immunoSEQ multiplex PCR, and TCRdb kept only the in-frame ones, dropping some. The table has about 650,000 clones, approximately 13% seen once. Material for sequencing was naive CD4+ T cells from blood. The clonotype comes from a young man with type 1 diabetes. The chain combines TRBV14 with TRBJ2-1, with D tentatively TRBD1 (5 bases). CDR3 nucleotides: TGTGCCAGCAGCCAAGAAGGGTGGGGCAGGGCCCACAATGAGCAGTTCTTC. This encodes CASSQEGWGRAHNEQFF.